This TCR beta chain was captured in a study of T-cell reconstitution after alpha-beta-depleted transplantation in children. Unique molecular identifiers were incorporated during preparation of the TCRbeta library. TCRdb called the PCR reads again in MiXCR, with one record for every CDR3 protein. Of about 640,000 distinct CDR3 sequences in the sample, roughly 17% are singletons; the top ten hold 0.8% to 1.1%. This CDR3 is 12 amino acids long. With 5 bases clipped from V and 7 bases from J, the junction kept 4 bases outside the gene matches. CDR1 and CDR2 from the germline V gene are DFQATT and SNEGSKA (reference sequence).

Source: PBMCs from the stem cell graft donor, taken from the stem cell graft. The J gene is TRBJ2-1, the V gene TRBV20-1, with 8 bases fitting TRBD2. This sequence originates from a human donor who donated a stem cell graft to a child with acute myeloid leukemia. For the CDR3, the DNA is TGCAGTGCTCCAGGGACTAGTAATGAGCAGTTCTTC. Protein product: CSAPGTSNEQFF.